This paragraph reports one T cell receptor beta chain. Its antigen remains unknown. The table came from immunoSEQ multiplex PCR; TCRdb's copy has only in-frame clones and leaves some out. The data contain roughly 110,000 clones, 87% of them seen just once; the ten biggest clones take up 3.5% to 4.5%. The entry originates in a study of T cell responses to AZD1222 COVID-19 vaccine. Broader study findings: Distributed over spike, vaccine-associated CD4 TCRs predominated at 160-218 and 743-854. The sample set comprised mostly white British donors with more females, and clonal diversity was possibly underestimated. Repertoires were collected only later (after the peak T cell response had occurred). At baseline, seropositivity was found in only a handful of AZD1222 recipients.

The CDR3 runs 14 residues. Between the trimmed V and J ends, which lost 5 bases and 7 bases, there was a span of 16 bases. The germline V gene encodes CDR1 SGHDT and CDR2 YYEEEE. This receptor was identified in an adult in good health. Sequences were derived from peripheral blood, sampled on day 0 of AZD1222 vaccination. The J gene is TRBJ1-5, the V gene TRBV5-6; D perhaps matches TRBD1 (5 bases). The CDR3 DNA reads as TGTGCCAGCAGTAAAGGATGGGGGAACCAGCCCCAGCATTTT. Translating it yields CASSKGWGNQPQHF.